These T cell receptor beta chains were read from a single sample in a study of post-analysis software for immune sequencing data. A single record per CDR3 protein comes from TCRdb applying MiXCR to the PCR reads. The sample carries more than 500,000 distinct CDR3 sequences, 34% recorded once. Source material: blood. These receptors came from a girl younger than 18 with multiple sclerosis. CDR3s include the opening cysteine and the closing phenylalanine or tryptophan. A D gene is named only where the DNA matches it firmly. Clone size is given for some rows only: seen once, a few or many times, or a class if the clone is expanded.

d_call j_call clone_size v_call cdr3_nt cdr3_aa
TRBD2 TRBJ2-5 few TRBV5-1 TGCGCCAGCAGCTTGGATATCCAGCGGGGGTTATCGGGGGAGACCCAGTACTTC CASSLDIQRGLSGETQYF
NA TRBJ2-1 NA TRBV20-1 TGCAGTGCTAGAGAACCCCTGAGACAAGAGACCCAGTTCTTC CSAREPLRQETQFF
NA TRBJ2-7 few TRBV6-2/TRBV6-3 TGTGCCAGCAGTTATCCGCCTCAACTTTTGGGCGCCTACGAGCAGTACTTC CASSYPPQLLGAYEQYF
TRBD2 TRBJ2-7 NA TRBV6-5 TGTGCCAGCAGTTACGGGACTAGCGCCGACGAGCAGTACTTC CASSYGTSADEQYF
TRBD1 TRBJ2-1 few TRBV5-1 TGCGCCAGCAGCGCTACCGCAGGGGGCGATGAGCAGTTCTTC CASSATAGGDEQFF
NA TRBJ1-4 NA TRBV7-6 TGTGCCAGCAGCTTAGCGACAGCTAATGAAAAACTGTTTTTT CASSLATANEKLFF
TRBD2 TRBJ2-3 few TRBV20-1 TGCAGTGCGGCGACTAGCGGGGGGACCACAGATACGCAGTATTTT CSAATSGGTTDTQYF
TRBD1 TRBJ2-3 NA TRBV15 TGTGCCACCAGCAGAGGGGACAGAGGTGGCACAGATACGCAGTATTTT CATSRGDRGGTDTQYF
NA TRBJ2-5 NA TRBV20-1 TGCAGTGCTAGAGTTGGCAGACAAGAGACCCAGTACTTC CSARVGRQETQYF
NA TRBJ2-1 few TRBV29-1 TGCAGCGTTGAAGATCGAGACCGGAGCTCCTACAATGAGCAGTTCTTC CSVEDRDRSSYNEQFF
TRBD2 TRBJ2-5 few TRBV4-1 TGCGCCAGCAGCCAACTAGCGGGGGTCCGCCAAGAGACCCAGTACTTC CASSQLAGVRQETQYF
NA TRBJ2-3 many TRBV27 TGTGCCAGCAGTCCCTTAGACCTAAAAACGGATATCAACACTCCACGCACAGATACGCAGTATTTT CASSPLDLKTDINTPRTDTQYF